The present TCR beta chain was sequenced within a study of vaccination and CD4 T cells after COVID-19. Study overall: Cellular stimulation was performed using overlapping spike peptides derived from SARS-CoV-2, HCoV-NL63, HCoV-OC43 and HCoV-229E. Treatment of control cultures consisted of a CEFX pool, an HIV-1 Nef pool, or no peptide.

This clonotype has a handful of counts. What it recognizes is unknown. Treatment specified: approximately 10-day PBMC culture with coronavirus spike peptide pools or control peptides (ViraFEST assay). Gathered ahead of the COVID-19 pandemic (2011-2018) were the CD4+ T cells of the unexposed donor. For ViraFEST, peptide pools expanded antigen-specific T cells, after which the TCRs were sequenced. The study sequenced cultured CD4+ T cell DNA using the Oncomine TCR Beta short-read assay. Each CDR3 protein gets one entry after TCRdb re-called the PCR reads with MiXCR. This sample has roughly 7,000 distinct CDR3 sequences, with 35% to 50% found just once. Sequenced sample: CD4+ T cells from blood, cultured in vitro. The receptor was isolated from a human donor in good health.

CDR3 sequence reads: CASRRQGARSYEQYF. CDR3 sequence (DNA): TGTGCCAGCAGACGACAGGGGGCAAGGTCCTACGAGCAGTACTTC. The chain recombines TRBV28 with TRBJ2-7; 10 bases match TRBD1. The CDR3 is 15 residues long. Germline V CDR1 and CDR2: MDHEN, SYDVKM. With V trimmed by 6 bases and J by 1 base, 6 bases remained unmatched.